This T cell receptor beta chain was captured by sequencing in a study of blood T cells in healthy people across ages. As for this clonotype: Its matching antigen is unknown.

V lost 5 bases and J lost 8, with 19 bases in between. The germline gives CDR1 SGHVS, CDR2 FNYEAQ. This CDR3 spans 16 amino acids. Then a second PCR, running about 7 to 11 cycles, was carried out with a sample-barcoded 5' primer and a J-beta primer mix. TCRdb recomputed calls from the 5' RACE reads with MiXCR, one row per CDR3 protein. The sample has some 750,000 distinct CDR3 sequences, about a fifth seen once. Study findings and constraints: Conclusively comparing naive with antigen-experienced cells was impossible with unsorted PBMCs. Per million T cells, TCR beta diversity dropped roughly linearly as age increased. The diversity estimates, figures obtained from one million T cells, were considered underestimates. Compared with aged donors, long-lived donors showed fewer expanded clones, suggesting selection.

The sample was blood. The receptor was derived from a man aged 70-80 years in good health. The chain joins TRBV7-6 to TRBJ1-6; TRBD1 is a possible D gene (6 bases). In nucleotides, the CDR3 is TGTGCCAGCAGCCCCGGCGGGGGGGCTGGGGATTCACCCCTCCACTTT. Protein: CASSPGGGAGDSPLHF.